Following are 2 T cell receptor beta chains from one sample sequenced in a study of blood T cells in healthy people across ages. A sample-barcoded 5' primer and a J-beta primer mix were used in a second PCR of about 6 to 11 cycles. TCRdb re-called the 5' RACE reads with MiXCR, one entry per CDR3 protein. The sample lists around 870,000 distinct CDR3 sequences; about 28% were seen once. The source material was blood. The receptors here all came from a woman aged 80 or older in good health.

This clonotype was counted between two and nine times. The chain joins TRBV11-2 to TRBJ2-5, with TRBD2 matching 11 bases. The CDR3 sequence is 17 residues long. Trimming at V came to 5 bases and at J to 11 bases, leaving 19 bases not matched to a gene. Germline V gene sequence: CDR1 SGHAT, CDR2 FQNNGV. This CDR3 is CASSTHMGLAEYNEQYF. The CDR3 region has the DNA TGTGCCAGCAGCACACACATGGGACTAGCGGAGTACAATGAGCAGTACTTC.

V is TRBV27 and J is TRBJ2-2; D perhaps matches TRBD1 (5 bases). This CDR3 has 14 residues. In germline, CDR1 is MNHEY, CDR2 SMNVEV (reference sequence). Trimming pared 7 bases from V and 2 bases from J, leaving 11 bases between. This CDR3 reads CASTDRLNTGELFF. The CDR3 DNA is TGTGCCAGCACTGACAGATTAAACACCGGGGAGCTGTTTTTT.